Listed here are 8 T cell receptor beta chains from one sample, sequenced in a study of blood T cell repertoires in COVID-19. Sequenced by immunoSEQ multiplex PCR; TCRdb stores in-frame clones only, minus some. The data hold some 180,000 clones, with approximately 82% observed a single time. What was sequenced was PBMCs or T cells enriched from blood (not recorded which). These receptors were obtained from a woman aged 55-70 years with acute COVID-19.

The chain has TRBV30 and TRBJ1-4, with D unresolved. Germline CDR1 GTSNPN, CDR2 SVGIG (reference sequence). This CDR3 comprises 16 residues. The germline V and J ends were trimmed by 0 bases and 8 bases, with 19 bases remaining between them. As DNA, the CDR3 is TGTGCCTGGAGTGTACTCACAGAAAACCGGGGAGAAAAACTGTTTTTT. This translates into CAWSVLTENRGEKLFF.

The V gene is TRBV5-1, the J gene TRBJ2-3; 7 bases map to TRBD2. V gave up 0 bases and J gave up 4 bases; unmatched junction bases: 8. The germline gives CDR1 SGHRS, CDR2 YFSETQ. This CDR3 contains 16 residues. The CDR3 bases are TGCGCCAGCAGCTTGGATGTCGGGGGAGGGGCAGATACGCAGTATTTT. Translated, it gives CASSLDVGGGADTQYF. Full variable domain (rest looked up from reference TRBV5-1 and TRBJ2-3): KAGVTQTPRYLIKTRGQQVTLSCSPISGHRSVSWYQQTPGQGLQFLFEYFSETQRNKGNFPGRFSGRQFSNSRSEMNVSTLELGDSALYLCASSLDVGGGADTQYFGPGTRLTVL.

The J gene is TRBJ1-3, the V gene TRBV28; D unclear. CDR1 is MDHEN and CDR2 is SYDVKM in the germline V gene. Trimming pared 3 bases from V and 3 bases from J, leaving 3 bases between. This CDR3 region has 12 residues. DNA for the CDR3: TGTGCCAGCAGTTTGTATGGAAACACCATATATTTT. Encoded protein: CASSLYGNTIYF.

The chain has TRBV24-1 and TRBJ1-5; 11 nucleotides match TRBD1. The CDR3 is made up of 16 amino acids. V was clipped by 5 bases and J by 7 bases; unmatched bases: 9. Germline CDR1 is KGHDR and CDR2 is SFDVKD. The CDR3 DNA reads TGTGCCACCAGTGGGACAGGGGGCGTCGGGAACCAGCCCCAGCATTTT. Encoded protein: CATSGTGGVGNQPQHF.

This clone was seen a handful of times. The rearrangement joins TRBV5-5 to TRBJ2-2, with D perhaps matching TRBD2 (6 bases). This CDR3 has 14 residues. V was shortened by 7 bases and J by 0 bases, with 10 bases between the two germline ends. CDR1 and CDR2 from the germline V gene are SGHKS and YYEKEE (reference sequence). The CDR3 here is CASVRLANTGELFF. CDR3 DNA sequence: TGTGCCAGCGTGAGACTAGCGAACACCGGGGAGCTGTTTTTT.

This chain connects TRBV19 to TRBJ2-1; D not certain. CDR1 and CDR2 (germline): LNHDA, SQIVND (reference sequence). The V and J ends lost 4 bases and 0 bases respectively, with 19 bases between them. The CDR3 contains 18 residues. For the CDR3, the DNA is TGTGCCAGTAGTAAGACTCCCGTTCCTAACCCCTCCTACAATGAGCAGTTCTTC. Protein product: CASSKTPVPNPSYNEQFF.

CDR3 bases: TGTGCCAGCCCCTTGGATGAGAATCCTAGCACAGATACGCAGTATTTT. Its translation is CASPLDENPSTDTQYF. The chain recombines TRBV7-9 with TRBJ2-3; no clear D. CDR1 is SEHNR and CDR2 is FQNEAQ in the germline V gene (reference sequence). The germline V and J ends were trimmed by 8 bases and 0 bases, with 18 bases remaining between them. CDR3 size: 16 residues.

This chain uses TRBV11-2 with TRBJ2-1; D may be TRBD1 (5 bases). CDR3 length: 12 residues. Germline CDR1 and CDR2: SGHAT and FQNNGV. V was clipped by 5 bases and J by 7 bases, with 9 bases between them. In DNA form, the CDR3 reads TGTGCCAGCAGCCCCCAGGGAAATGAGCAGTTCTTC. This translates into CASSPQGNEQFF.